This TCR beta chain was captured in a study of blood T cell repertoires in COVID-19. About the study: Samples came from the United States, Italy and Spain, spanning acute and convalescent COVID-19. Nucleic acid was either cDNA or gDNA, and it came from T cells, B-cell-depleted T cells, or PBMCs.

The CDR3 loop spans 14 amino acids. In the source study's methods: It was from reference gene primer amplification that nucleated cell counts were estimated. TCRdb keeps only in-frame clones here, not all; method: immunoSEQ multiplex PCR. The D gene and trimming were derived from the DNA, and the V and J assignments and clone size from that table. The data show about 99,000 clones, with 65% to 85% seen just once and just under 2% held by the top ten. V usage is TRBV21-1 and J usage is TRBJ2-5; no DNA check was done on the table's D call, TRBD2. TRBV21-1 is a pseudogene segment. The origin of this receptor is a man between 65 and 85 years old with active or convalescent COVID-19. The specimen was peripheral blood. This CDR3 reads CASSKMSGKETQYF. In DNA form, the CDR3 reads TGTGCCAGCAGCAAAATGTCGGGGAAAGAGACCCAGTACTTC.